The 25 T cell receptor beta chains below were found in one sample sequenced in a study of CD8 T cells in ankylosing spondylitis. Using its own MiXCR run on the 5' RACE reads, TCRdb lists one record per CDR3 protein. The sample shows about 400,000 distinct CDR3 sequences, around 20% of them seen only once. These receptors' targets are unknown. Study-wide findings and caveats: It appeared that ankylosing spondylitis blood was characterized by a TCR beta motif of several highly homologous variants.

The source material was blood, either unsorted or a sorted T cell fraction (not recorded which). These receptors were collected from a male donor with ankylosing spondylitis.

CDR3 region: CASSISYIDSYEQYF. DNA for the CDR3: TGTGCCAGTAGTATATCGTACATCGACTCCTACGAGCAGTACTTC. The V and J genes are TRBV19 and TRBJ2-7; D ambiguous. V shed 2 bases and J shed 0 bases, with 11 bases lying between them. Germline CDR1 LNHDA, CDR2 SQIVND (reference sequence). The length of the CDR3 is 15 residues.

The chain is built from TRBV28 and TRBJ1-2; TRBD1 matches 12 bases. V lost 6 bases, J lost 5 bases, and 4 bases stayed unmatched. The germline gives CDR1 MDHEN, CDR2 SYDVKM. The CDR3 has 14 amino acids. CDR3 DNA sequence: TGTGCCAGCAGGGGACAGGGGGCATGGTATGGCTACACCTTC. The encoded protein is CASRGQGAWYGYTF.

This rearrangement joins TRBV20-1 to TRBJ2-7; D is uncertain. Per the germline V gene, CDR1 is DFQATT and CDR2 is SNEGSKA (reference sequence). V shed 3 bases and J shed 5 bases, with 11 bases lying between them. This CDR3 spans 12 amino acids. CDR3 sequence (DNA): TGCAGTGCTAGTAAAACGTTTCACGAGCAGTACTTC. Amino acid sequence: CSASKTFHEQYF.

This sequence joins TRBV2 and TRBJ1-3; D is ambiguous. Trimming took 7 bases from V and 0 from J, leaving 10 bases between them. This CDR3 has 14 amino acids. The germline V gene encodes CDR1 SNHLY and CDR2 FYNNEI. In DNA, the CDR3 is TGTGCCAGCACTCGTGGCTCCTCTGGAAACACCATATATTTT. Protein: CASTRGSSGNTIYF.

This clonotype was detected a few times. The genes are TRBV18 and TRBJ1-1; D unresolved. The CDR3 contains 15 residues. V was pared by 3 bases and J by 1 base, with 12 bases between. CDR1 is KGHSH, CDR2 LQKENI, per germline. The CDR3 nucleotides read TGTGCCAGCTCACCCCGGGCCCAAGGGAACACTGAAGCTTTCTTT. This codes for CASSPRAQGNTEAFF.

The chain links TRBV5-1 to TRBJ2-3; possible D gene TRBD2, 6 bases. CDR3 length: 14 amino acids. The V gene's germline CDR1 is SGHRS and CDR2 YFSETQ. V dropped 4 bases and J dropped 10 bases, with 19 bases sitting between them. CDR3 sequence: CASSQEGSGRAQYF. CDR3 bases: TGCGCCAGCAGCCAGGAGGGCTCGGGCAGGGCGCAGTATTTT.

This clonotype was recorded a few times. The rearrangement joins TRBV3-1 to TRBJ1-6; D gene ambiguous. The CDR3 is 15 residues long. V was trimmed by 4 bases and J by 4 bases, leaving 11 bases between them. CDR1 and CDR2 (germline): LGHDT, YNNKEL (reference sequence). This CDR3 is CASSPLRDYNSPLHF. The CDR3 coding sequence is TGTGCCAGCAGCCCCCTGAGGGATTATAATTCACCCCTCCACTTT. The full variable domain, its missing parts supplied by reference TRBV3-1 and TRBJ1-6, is DTAVSQTPKYLVTQMGNDKSIKCEQNLGHDTMYWYKQDSKKFLKIMFSYNNKELIINETVPNRFSPKSPDKAHLNLHINSLELGDSAVYFCASSPLRDYNSPLHFGNGTRLTVT.

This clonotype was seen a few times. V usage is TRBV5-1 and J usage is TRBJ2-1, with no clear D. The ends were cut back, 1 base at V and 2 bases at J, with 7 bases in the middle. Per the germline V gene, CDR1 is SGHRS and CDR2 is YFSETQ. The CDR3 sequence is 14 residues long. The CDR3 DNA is TGCGCCAGCAGCTTGCGCGAAACCTACAATGAGCAGTTCTTC. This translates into CASSLRETYNEQFF. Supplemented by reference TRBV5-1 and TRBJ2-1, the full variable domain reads KAGVTQTPRYLIKTRGQQVTLSCSPISGHRSVSWYQQTPGQGLQFLFEYFSETQRNKGNFPGRFSGRQFSNSRSEMNVSTLELGDSALYLCASSLRETYNEQFFGPGTRLTVL.

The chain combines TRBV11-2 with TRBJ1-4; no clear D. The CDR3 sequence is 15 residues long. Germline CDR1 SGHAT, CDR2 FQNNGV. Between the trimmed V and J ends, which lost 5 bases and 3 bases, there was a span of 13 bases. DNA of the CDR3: TGTGCCAGCAGCAGTCACGGGGTAGCTAATGAAAAACTGTTTTTT. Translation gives CASSSHGVANEKLFF.

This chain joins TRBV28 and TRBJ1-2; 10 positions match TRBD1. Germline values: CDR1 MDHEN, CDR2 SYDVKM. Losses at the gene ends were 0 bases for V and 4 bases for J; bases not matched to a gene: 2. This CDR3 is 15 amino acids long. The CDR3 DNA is TGTGCCAGCAGTTTATGGGGACAGGGGACCTATGGCTACACCTTC. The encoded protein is CASSLWGQGTYGYTF.

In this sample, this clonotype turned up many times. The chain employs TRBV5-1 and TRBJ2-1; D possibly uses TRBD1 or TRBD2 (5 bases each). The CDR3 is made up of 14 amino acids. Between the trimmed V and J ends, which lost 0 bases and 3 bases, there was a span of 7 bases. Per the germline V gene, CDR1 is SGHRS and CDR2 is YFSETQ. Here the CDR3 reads CASSLGGGYNEQFF. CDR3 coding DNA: TGCGCCAGCAGCTTGGGTGGGGGCTACAATGAGCAGTTCTTC. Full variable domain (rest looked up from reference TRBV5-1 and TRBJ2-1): KAGVTQTPRYLIKTRGQQVTLSCSPISGHRSVSWYQQTPGQGLQFLFEYFSETQRNKGNFPGRFSGRQFSNSRSEMNVSTLELGDSALYLCASSLGGGYNEQFFGPGTRLTVL.

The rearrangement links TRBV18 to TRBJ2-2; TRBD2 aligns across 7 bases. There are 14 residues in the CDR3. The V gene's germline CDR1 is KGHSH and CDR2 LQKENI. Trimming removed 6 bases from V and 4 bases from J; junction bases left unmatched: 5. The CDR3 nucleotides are TGTGCCAGCTCGCCCAGGGAGGGCACCGGGGAGCTGTTTTTT. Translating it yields CASSPREGTGELFF.

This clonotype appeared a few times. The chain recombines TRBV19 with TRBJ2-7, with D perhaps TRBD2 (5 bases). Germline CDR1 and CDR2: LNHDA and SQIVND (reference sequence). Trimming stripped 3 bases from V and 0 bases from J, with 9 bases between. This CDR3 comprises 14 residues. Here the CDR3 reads CASSIRGSSYEQYF. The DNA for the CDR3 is TGTGCCAGTAGTATTCGCGGGTCCTCCTACGAGCAGTACTTC.

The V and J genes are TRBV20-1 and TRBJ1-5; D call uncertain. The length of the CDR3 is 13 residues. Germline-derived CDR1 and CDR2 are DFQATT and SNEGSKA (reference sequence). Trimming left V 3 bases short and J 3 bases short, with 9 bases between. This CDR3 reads CSARYRVNQPQHF. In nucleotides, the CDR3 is TGCAGTGCTAGGTATAGGGTCAATCAGCCCCAGCATTTT.

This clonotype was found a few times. The CDR3 DNA reads as TGTGCCAGCAGCTTAACAGGGGGCGGCGAAGCTTTCTTT. It codes for CASSLTGGGEAFF. The chain uses TRBV7-7 and TRBJ1-1, with 9 bases aligning to TRBD1. The CDR3 loop spans 13 amino acids. The germline gives CDR1 SSHAT, CDR2 FNYEAQ (reference sequence). The J segment lost 8 bases and the V segment lost 2 bases, leaving 3 bases of the junction unmatched.

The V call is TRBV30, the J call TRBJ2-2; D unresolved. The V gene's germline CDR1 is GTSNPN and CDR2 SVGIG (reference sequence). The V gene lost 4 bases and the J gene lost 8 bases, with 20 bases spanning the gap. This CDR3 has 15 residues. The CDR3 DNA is TGTGCCTGGACCAAGATTCGACCCGCGGAGGGGGAGCTGTTTTTT. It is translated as CAWTKIRPAEGELFF.

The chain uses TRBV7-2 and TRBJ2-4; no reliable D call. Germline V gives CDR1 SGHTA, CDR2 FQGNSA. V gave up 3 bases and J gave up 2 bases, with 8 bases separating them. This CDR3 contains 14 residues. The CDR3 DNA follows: TGTGCCAGCAGCTTTGCGACTTCCAAAAACATTCAGTACTTC. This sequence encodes CASSFATSKNIQYF.

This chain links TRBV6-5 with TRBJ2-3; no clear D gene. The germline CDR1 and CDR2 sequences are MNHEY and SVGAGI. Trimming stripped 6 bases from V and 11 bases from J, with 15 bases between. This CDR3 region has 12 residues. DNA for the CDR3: TGTGCCAGCAGCCGAGAAGGGCAGAAGCAGTATTTT. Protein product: CASSREGQKQYF.

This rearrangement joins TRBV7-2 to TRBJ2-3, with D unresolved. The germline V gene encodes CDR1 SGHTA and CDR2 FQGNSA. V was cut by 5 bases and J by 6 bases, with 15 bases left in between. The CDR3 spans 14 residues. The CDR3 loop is CASSPSRESDTQYF. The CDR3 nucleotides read TGTGCCAGCAGCCCATCTCGCGAATCTGATACGCAGTATTTT.

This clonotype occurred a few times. Here the CDR3 reads CASSANLAGNEQFF. The CDR3 nucleotides are TGTGCCAGCAGTGCAAATTTGGCGGGGAATGAGCAGTTCTTC. The chain combines TRBV25-1 with TRBJ2-1; a weak D match, TRBD2 (6 bases). Trimming pared 4 bases from V and 7 bases from J, leaving 14 bases between. CDR1 and CDR2 from the germline V gene are MGHDK and SYGVNS. The CDR3 is made up of 14 amino acids.

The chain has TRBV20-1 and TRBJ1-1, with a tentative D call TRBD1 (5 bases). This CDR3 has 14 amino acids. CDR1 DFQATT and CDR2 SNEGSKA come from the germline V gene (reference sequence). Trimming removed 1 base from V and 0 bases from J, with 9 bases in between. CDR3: CSARGDSLNTEAFF. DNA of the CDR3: TGCAGTGCTAGAGGTGACAGTCTGAACACTGAAGCTTTCTTT.

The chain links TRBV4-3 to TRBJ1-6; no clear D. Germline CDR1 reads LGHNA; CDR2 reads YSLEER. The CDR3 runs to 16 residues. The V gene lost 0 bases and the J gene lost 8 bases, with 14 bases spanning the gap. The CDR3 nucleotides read TGCGCCAGCAGCCAAGATAGCGGTCACGGATATTCACCCCTCCACTTT. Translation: CASSQDSGHGYSPLHF.

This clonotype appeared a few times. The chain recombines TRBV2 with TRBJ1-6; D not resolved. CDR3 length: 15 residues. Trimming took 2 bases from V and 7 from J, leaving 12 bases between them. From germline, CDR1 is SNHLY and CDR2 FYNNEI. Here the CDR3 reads CASSEFAGPNSPLHF. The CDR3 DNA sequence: TGTGCCAGCAGTGAATTCGCAGGCCCCAATTCACCCCTCCACTTT.

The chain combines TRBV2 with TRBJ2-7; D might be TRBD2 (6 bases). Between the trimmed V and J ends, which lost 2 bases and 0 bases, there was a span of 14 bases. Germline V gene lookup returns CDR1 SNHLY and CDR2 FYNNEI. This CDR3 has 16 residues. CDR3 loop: CASSETLARSSYEQYF. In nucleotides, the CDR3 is TGTGCCAGCAGTGAAACGCTAGCGAGGAGCTCCTACGAGCAGTACTTC.

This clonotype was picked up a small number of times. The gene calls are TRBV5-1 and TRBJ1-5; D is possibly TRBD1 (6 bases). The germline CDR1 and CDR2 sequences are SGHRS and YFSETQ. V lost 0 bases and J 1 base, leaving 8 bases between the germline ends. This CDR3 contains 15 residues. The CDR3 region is CASSLGDTSNQPQHF. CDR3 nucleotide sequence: TGCGCCAGCAGCTTGGGGGACACAAGCAATCAGCCCCAGCATTTT.